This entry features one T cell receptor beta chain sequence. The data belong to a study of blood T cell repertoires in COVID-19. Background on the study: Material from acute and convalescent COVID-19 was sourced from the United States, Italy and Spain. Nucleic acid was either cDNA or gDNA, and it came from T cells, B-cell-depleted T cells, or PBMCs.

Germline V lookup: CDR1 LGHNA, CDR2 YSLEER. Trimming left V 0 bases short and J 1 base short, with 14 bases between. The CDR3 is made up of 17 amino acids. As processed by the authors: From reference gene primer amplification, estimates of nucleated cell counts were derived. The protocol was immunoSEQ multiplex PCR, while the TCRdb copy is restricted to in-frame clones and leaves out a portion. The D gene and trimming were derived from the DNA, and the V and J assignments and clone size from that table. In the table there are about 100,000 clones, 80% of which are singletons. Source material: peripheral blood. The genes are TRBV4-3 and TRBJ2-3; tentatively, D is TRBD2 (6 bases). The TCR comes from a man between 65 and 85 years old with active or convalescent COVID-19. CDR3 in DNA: TGCGCCAGCAGCCAAGAAGGAGGCGGGATAGGCACAGATACGCAGTATTTT. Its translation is CASSQEGGGIGTDTQYF.